A single sample is the source of the 18 T cell receptor beta chains below, sequenced in a study of cytomegalovirus exposure and HLA in healthy donors. 60 Vbeta and 13 Jbeta primers were used in PCR. Clones were sequenced by immunoSEQ multiplex PCR, and TCRdb holds only the in-frame ones, with some missing. The sample records about 93,000 clones, 78% being singletons. Sequencing input: PBMCs. The receptors were gathered from a woman aged 40 to 50 in good health and CMV-seronegative.

This chain uses TRBV5-1 with TRBJ2-7, with D possibly matching TRBD1 (6 bases). V was trimmed by 1 base and J by 0 bases, leaving 17 bases between them. This CDR3 comprises 17 residues. CDR1 SGHRS and CDR2 YFSETQ come from the germline V gene. CDR3 DNA: TGCGCCAGCAGCTTGCTTCATAAGGGCAGGGGCTCCTACGAGCAGTACTTC. Encoded protein: CASSLLHKGRGSYEQYF.

This chain uses TRBV5-6 with TRBJ2-5, with 7 bases matching TRBD1. The CDR3 contains 13 residues. V lost 5 bases and J lost 11; bases outside the gene matches: 12. Looked up from germline, CDR1 is SGHDT and CDR2 is YYEEEE. Here the CDR3 reads CASRQAGGSEQYF. CDR3 DNA sequence: TGTGCCAGCAGGCAAGCAGGGGGATCAGAGCAGTACTTC.

The chain links TRBV6-1 to TRBJ2-1; possible D gene TRBD1, 6 bases. The V gene's germline CDR1 is MNHNS and CDR2 SASEGT. The V end lost 11 bases, the J end lost 5 bases, and 16 bases lay between the germline ends. This CDR3 has 13 amino acids. CDR3 coding DNA: TGTGCCCACCGGGACCCAGGGGACAATGAGCAGTTCTTC. This gives the protein CAHRDPGDNEQFF.

This clone was seen more than once but under ten times. CDR3 amino acids: CASSHRQVSYEQYF. The CDR3 region has the DNA TGTGCCAGCAGTCACCGACAGGTCTCCTACGAGCAGTACTTC. The chain employs TRBV13 and TRBJ2-7; D might be TRBD1 (6 bases). Germline CDR1 is PRHDT and CDR2 is FYEKMQ (reference sequence). The CDR3 length is 14 residues. V shed 6 bases and J shed 0 bases, with 12 bases lying between them.

This chain uses TRBV30 with TRBJ2-7; D is ambiguous. CDR3 length equals 11 residues. Germline CDR1 is GTSNPN and CDR2 is SVGIG (reference sequence). Trimming cost V 0 bases and J 5 bases, with 5 bases left between them. DNA for the CDR3: TGTGCCTGGAGTGTACTAAACGAGCAGTACTTC. It specifies CAWSVLNEQYF. The full variable domain, rest sourced from reference TRBV30 and TRBJ2-7, is SQTIHQWPATLVQPVGSPLSLECTVEGTSNPNLYWYRQAAGRGLQLLFYSVGIGQISSEVPQNLSASRPQDRQFILSSKKLLLSDSGFYLCAWSVLNEQYFGPGTRLTVT.

This chain links TRBV27 with TRBJ2-1, with 8 bases lining up with TRBD1. Germline CDR1 and CDR2: MNHEY and SMNVEV (reference sequence). Trimming cost V 1 base and J 0 bases; bases outside gene matches: 5. The CDR3 length is 17 residues. CDR3 nucleotide sequence: TGTGCCAGCAGTTTATGGGGGGACAGGAGCTCCTACAATGAGCAGTTCTTC. This sequence encodes CASSLWGDRSSYNEQFF.

In its sample, this clone was seen a few times. The chain recombines TRBV19 with TRBJ2-1, with 8 bases that match TRBD2. The V and J ends lost 11 bases and 10 bases, in that order; junction bases with no gene match: 19. The CDR3 is 15 amino acids. Germline V gene sequence: CDR1 LNHDA, CDR2 SQIVND (reference sequence). For the CDR3, the DNA is TGTGCCTCCGGACCTGGACTAGCAGGCGCCGGGGAGCAGTTCTTC. Amino acids: CASGPGLAGAGEQFF.

This chain joins TRBV7-7 and TRBJ2-7, with 11 bases identical to TRBD2. V lost 5 bases, J lost 6 bases, and 6 bases stayed unmatched. CDR1 and CDR2 from the germline V gene are SSHAT and FNYEAQ (reference sequence). There are 14 residues in the CDR3. The CDR3 here is CASSQGLAGGEQYF. In DNA form, the CDR3 reads TGTGCCAGCAGCCAGGGGCTAGCGGGAGGCGAGCAGTACTTC.

V gene TRBV2 combines with J gene TRBJ1-4; D perhaps matches TRBD1 (6 bases). V lost 6 bases to trimming and J lost 13 bases, with 15 bases between them. CDR3 length: 12 residues. Germline lookup yields CDR1 SNHLY and CDR2 FYNNEI. CDR3 in DNA: TGTGCCAGCAGCTTCGGGACAATAGGACTGTTTTTT. It specifies CASSFGTIGLFF.

V and J are TRBV4-3 and TRBJ2-5, with TRBD2 matching over 11 bases. CDR3 length: 17 residues. Germline-derived CDR1 and CDR2 are LGHNA and YSLEER. V lost 3 bases and J lost 3; bases outside the gene matches: 9. The CDR3 protein is CASSHVTGTSGKETQYF. CDR3 sequence (DNA): TGCGCCAGCAGCCATGTGACCGGGACTAGCGGTAAAGAGACCCAGTACTTC.

The chain has TRBV28 and TRBJ1-1; D gene uncertain. This CDR3 has 11 residues. V was pared by 7 bases and J by 9 bases, with 12 bases between. Germline values: CDR1 MDHEN, CDR2 SYDVKM. CDR3 coding DNA: TGTGCCAGCACAACAGTTCGTAAAGCTTTCTTT. Protein product: CASTTVRKAFF.

To note about this clone: A far larger clone is off by one base, so a read error is likely. The same CDR3 can be traced to other DNA sequences in this sample. J is TRBJ1-2 and V is TRBV5-4; no clear D gene. CDR3 length equals 13 residues. V lost 2 bases and J 4 bases, leaving 9 bases between the germline ends. Germline values: CDR1 SGHNT, CDR2 YYREEE (reference sequence). CDR3 in DNA: TGTGCCAGCAGCTTTGACAAGACCTATGGCTACACCTTC. It codes for CASSFDKTYGYTF.

This clone was seen a handful of times. V usage is TRBV27 and J usage is TRBJ2-7; 9 nucleotides line up with TRBD1. J gave up 6 bases and V 4 bases, and 4 bases lay outside the gene matches. This CDR3 has 13 residues. Germline-derived CDR1 and CDR2 are MNHEY and SMNVEV (reference sequence). As DNA, the CDR3 is TGTGCCAGCAGTTGGGGGACAGGGAGCGAGCAGTACTTC. Its protein product is CASSWGTGSEQYF.

J is TRBJ2-3 and V is TRBV27; 11 bases map to TRBD2. V lost 1 base, J lost 8 bases, and 8 bases stayed unmatched. This CDR3 region has 16 residues. CDR1 and CDR2 from the germline V gene are MNHEY and SMNVEV (reference sequence). CDR3 coding DNA: TGTGCCAGCAGTTTATTAGGAACTAGCGGGAGTGTTACGCAGTATTTT. As protein: CASSLLGTSGSVTQYF.

This chain uses TRBV18 with TRBJ2-5; D is ambiguous. Trimming took off 2 bases at V and 1 base at J, with 8 bases between the two ends. The germline gives CDR1 KGHSH, CDR2 LQKENI. The CDR3 covers 14 residues. The CDR3 loop is CASSPLGSQETQYF. CDR3 nucleotide sequence: TGTGCCAGCTCACCATTGGGCAGCCAAGAGACCCAGTACTTC.

The rearrangement uses TRBV27 and TRBJ1-6, with D possibly TRBD1 on 6 matching bases. V lost 5 bases and J 0 bases, leaving 14 bases between the germline ends. This CDR3 has 17 residues. The germline V gene encodes CDR1 MNHEY and CDR2 SMNVEV (reference sequence). CDR3 loop: CASSPLQGDSYNSPLHF. The CDR3 DNA reads TGTGCCAGCAGTCCCCTACAGGGCGACTCCTATAATTCACCCCTCCACTTT.

V is TRBV12-5 and J is TRBJ2-1; TRBD2 agrees at 8 bases. Germline trimming cut 0 bases from V and 5 bases from J; bases unmatched to any gene: 12. This CDR3 has 18 residues. Germline CDR1 is LGHNT and CDR2 is FRNRAP. CDR3 nucleotide sequence: TGTGCTAGTGGTTTGGTTGCGGGAGGCCACGGGGCCCACAATGAGCAGTTCTTC. Residues: CASGLVAGGHGAHNEQFF.

This sequence joins TRBV6-5 and TRBJ1-4, with TRBD1 identical over 10 bases. Looked up from germline, CDR1 is MNHEY and CDR2 is SVGAGI. The CDR3 consists of 14 residues. V was pared by 6 bases and J by 7 bases, with 5 bases of the junction left unmatched. Here the CDR3 reads CASRRDRGGEKLFF. CDR3 in DNA: TGTGCCAGCAGGCGGGACAGGGGAGGTGAAAAACTGTTTTTT.